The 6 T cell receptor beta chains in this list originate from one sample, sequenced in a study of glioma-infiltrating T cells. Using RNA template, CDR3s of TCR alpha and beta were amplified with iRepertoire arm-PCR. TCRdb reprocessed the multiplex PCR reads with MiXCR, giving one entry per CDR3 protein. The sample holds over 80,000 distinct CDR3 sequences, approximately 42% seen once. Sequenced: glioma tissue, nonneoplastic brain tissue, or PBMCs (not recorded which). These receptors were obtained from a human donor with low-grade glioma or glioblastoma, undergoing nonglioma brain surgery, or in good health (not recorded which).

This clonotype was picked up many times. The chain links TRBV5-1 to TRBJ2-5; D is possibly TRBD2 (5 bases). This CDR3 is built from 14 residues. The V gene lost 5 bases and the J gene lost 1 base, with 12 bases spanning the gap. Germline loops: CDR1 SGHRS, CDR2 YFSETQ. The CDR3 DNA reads TGCGCCAGCAGTGGAGGAAGTATCCAAGAGACCCAGTACTTC. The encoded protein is CASSGGSIQETQYF.

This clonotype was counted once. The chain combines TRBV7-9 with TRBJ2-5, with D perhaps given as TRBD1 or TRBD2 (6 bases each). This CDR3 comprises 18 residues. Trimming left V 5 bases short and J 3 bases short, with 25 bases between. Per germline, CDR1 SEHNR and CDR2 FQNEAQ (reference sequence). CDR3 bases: TGTGCCAGCAGCCCCGCCCCCATATGGGCAGGGGAGGAAGAGACCCAGTACTTC. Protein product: CASSPAPIWAGEEETQYF. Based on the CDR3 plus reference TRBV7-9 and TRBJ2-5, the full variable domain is DTGVSQNPRHKITKRGQNVTFRCDPISEHNRLYWYRQTLGQGPEFLTYFQNEAQLEKSRLLSDRFSAERPKGSFSTLEIQRTEQGDSAMYLCASSPAPIWAGEEETQYFGPGTRLLVL.

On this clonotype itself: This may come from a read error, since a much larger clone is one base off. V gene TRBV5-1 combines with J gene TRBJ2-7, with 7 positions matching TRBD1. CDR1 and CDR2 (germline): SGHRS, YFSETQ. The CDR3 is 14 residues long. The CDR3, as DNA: TGCGCCAGCAGCTTGCAACGGGACAGATACGGGCAGTACTTC. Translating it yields CASSLQRDRYGQYF.

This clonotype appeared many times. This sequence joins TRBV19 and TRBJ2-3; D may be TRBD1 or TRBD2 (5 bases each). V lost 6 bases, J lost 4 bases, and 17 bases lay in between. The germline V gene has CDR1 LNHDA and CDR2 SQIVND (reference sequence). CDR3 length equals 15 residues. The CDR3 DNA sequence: TGTGCCAGTAGCCAGGGACGGGGCCGAGCAGATACGCAGTATTTT. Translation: CASSQGRGRADTQYF.

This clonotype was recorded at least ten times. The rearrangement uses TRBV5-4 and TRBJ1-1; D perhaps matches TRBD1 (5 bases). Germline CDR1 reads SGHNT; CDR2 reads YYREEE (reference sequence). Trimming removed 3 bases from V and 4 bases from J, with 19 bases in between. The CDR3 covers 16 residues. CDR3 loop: CASSYPGSGRGTEAFF. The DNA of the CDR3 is TGTGCCAGCAGCTATCCAGGTTCGGGGAGGGGCACTGAAGCTTTCTTT.

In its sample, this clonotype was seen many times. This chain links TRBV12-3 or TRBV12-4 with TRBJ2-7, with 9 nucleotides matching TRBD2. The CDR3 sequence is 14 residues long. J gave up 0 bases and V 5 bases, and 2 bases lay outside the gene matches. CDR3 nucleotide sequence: TGTGCCAGCAGTACGACTAGCGGCTCCTACGAGCAGTACTTC. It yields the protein CASSTTSGSYEQYF.